Described below is a single T cell receptor beta chain sequence and its context. Its cognate antigen is unknown. Germline V gene data show CDR1 as MNHEY and CDR2 as SMNVEV (reference sequence). The CDR3 covers 12 residues. The germline V and J ends were trimmed by 6 bases and 4 bases, with 6 bases remaining between them. A multiplex PCR was run with 60 Vbeta primers and 13 Jbeta primers. Sequencing used immunoSEQ multiplex PCR; TCRdb keeps in-frame clones, though not all of them. This sample lists about 51,000 clones; its ten largest clones have roughly 25%. This sample is part of a study of cytomegalovirus exposure and HLA in healthy donors. Study-level results: TCR beta V- and J-gene trimming, according to a later analysis, was linked to a missense DCLRE1C variant. Because they were indistinguishable, some V segments, including TRBV6-2 and TRBV6-3, were excluded. Usually a TCR sequence was rare, but some public TCRs were found in many donors.

The sequencing sample was made of PBMCs. V is TRBV27 and J is TRBJ2-2; D gene uncertain. The receptor comes from a man aged 35 to 55 in good health and CMV-seropositive. DNA for the CDR3: TGTGCCAGCAGGGAGTTCACCGGGGAGCTGTTTTTT. Its protein is CASREFTGELFF.